The sequence of this T cell receptor (beta chain) was determined in a study of cytomegalovirus exposure and HLA in healthy donors. Findings and limits, study-wide: For TCR beta chains, V- and J-gene trimming was later linked to a missense DCLRE1C variant. Reportedly, a later analysis found an Asian-associated ancestry cluster had fewer N-insertions than the roughly 630-donor mean. Researchers reported that three CMV-associated chains were confirmed in vitro as CMV antigen-specific.

Germline lookup yields CDR1 SGDLS and CDR2 YYNGEE. The CDR3 runs to 14 residues. V lost 4 bases, J lost 5 bases, and 14 bases lay in between. Use of 60 Vbeta and 13 Jbeta primers characterized the PCR. Sequenced by immunoSEQ multiplex PCR; TCRdb stores in-frame clones only, minus some. The sample shows 120,000 to 150,000 clones, around 86% of them seen only once. Note on this clone: The antigen remains unidentified.

The chain uses TRBV9 and TRBJ2-3, with D possibly matching TRBD1 (6 bases). The receptor was isolated from a female donor in good health and CMV-seronegative. Sequenced input: PBMCs. CDR3 in DNA: TGTGCCAGCAGCCCCGTACAGGGCGGAGATACGCAGTATTTT. This translates into CASSPVQGGDTQYF.